The clone carrying this TCR beta chain was seen just once. Its antigen is unknown. TCRdb re-called the RT-PCR reads through MiXCR, storing one row per CDR3 protein. The sample gives 610,000 or so distinct CDR3 sequences, less than 15% of which show up once; around 10% is in the top ten. This specimen comes from a study of response to subunit inactivated influenza vaccine. Findings and limits, study-wide: Every seasonal influenza vaccination brings in few new T cells, the authors suggested.

The TCR comes from a man aged 45-60 years who received an inactivated influenza vaccine. The sample here was PBMCs from blood, taken 11 to 12 days after vaccination.

CDR3 residues: CAIRAEVPNTGELFF. CDR3 DNA: TGTGCCATTCGAGCGGAGGTCCCGAACACCGGGGAGCTGTTTTTT. This chain links TRBV21-1 with TRBJ2-2. TRBV21-1 is listed as a pseudogene. The CDR3 is 15 residues long.